The clone carrying this T cell receptor beta chain was seen a handful of times. What it binds is unknown. Next came a second PCR, run for about 6 to 12 cycles, which used a sample-barcoded 5' primer along with a J-beta primer mix. MiXCR, run by TCRdb on the 5' RACE reads, gives a single entry per CDR3 protein. The sample records over 1,500,000 distinct CDR3 sequences, about two fifths being singletons. V shed 8 bases, J shed 0 bases, and the junction held 6 bases outside the gene matches. This CDR3 is 16 amino acids long. Germline loops: CDR1 LNHNV, CDR2 YYDKDF (reference sequence). This entry comes from a study of blood T cells in healthy people across ages. Study conclusions and caveats: Per million T cells, the diversity of TCR beta decreased roughly linearly as age advanced.

This chain links TRBV15 with TRBJ2-6; 8 bases are a match to TRBD1. Sequenced material: blood. The source is a human donor in good health. The CDR3, as DNA: TGTGCCACCGAAGGACAGGGAGTCTCTGGGGCCAACGTCCTGACTTTC. Translating it yields CATEGQGVSGANVLTF.